This T cell receptor (beta chain) stems from a study of cytomegalovirus exposure and HLA in healthy donors. Use of 60 Vbeta and 13 Jbeta primers characterized the PCR. Using immunoSEQ multiplex PCR, the repertoire was profiled, and TCRdb retains in-frame clones only, with some absent. The sample lists around 140,000 clones, over 75% occurring once. General study results and limits: Associated with HLA alleles at 0.05 false discovery rate in a later analysis were over 15,000 TCR beta sequences.

This CDR3 has 13 residues. V lost 2 bases to trimming and J lost 4 bases, with 8 bases between them. Germline V gene sequence: CDR1 SNHLY, CDR2 FYNNEI. Concerning this clone: Its antigen remains unknown.

The J gene is TRBJ1-1, the V gene TRBV2, with no clear D. Sequenced: PBMCs. The clonotype comes from a male donor in good health and CMV-seropositive. The CDR3 DNA follows: TGTGCCAGCAGTGAAAATGGAGGCACTGAAGCTTTCTTT. As protein: CASSENGGTEAFF.